The 2 T cell receptor beta chains in this list originate from one sample, sequenced in a study of blood T cell repertoires in COVID-19. The method was immunoSEQ multiplex PCR; TCRdb's version includes in-frame clones alone and lacks a portion of them. This table has over 350,000 clones, roughly 88% appearing once. The sequenced material came from peripheral blood. The receptor source for this set is a woman aged 25 to 39 with active or convalescent COVID-19.

This clone turned up a few times. The chain recombines TRBV29-1 with TRBJ2-1; 7 bases are a match to TRBD2. CDR1 and CDR2 (germline): SQVTM, ANQGSEA. CDR3 length: 15 amino acids. V gave up 0 bases and J gave up 9 bases; unmatched junction bases: 11. The CDR3 sequence is CSVEDHSGSGSEQFF. The CDR3 DNA reads TGCAGCGTTGAAGATCATAGCGGGTCAGGGAGTGAGCAGTTCTTC.

The chain couples TRBV6-5 to TRBJ1-1; 7 bases align to TRBD1. Per germline, CDR1 MNHEY and CDR2 SVGAGI. The CDR3 sequence is 13 residues long. V dropped 6 bases and J dropped 5; count of bases not matched to a gene: 6. Here the CDR3 reads CASRDREDTEAFF. CDR3 nucleotide sequence: TGTGCCAGCAGAGACAGGGAGGATACTGAAGCTTTCTTT.